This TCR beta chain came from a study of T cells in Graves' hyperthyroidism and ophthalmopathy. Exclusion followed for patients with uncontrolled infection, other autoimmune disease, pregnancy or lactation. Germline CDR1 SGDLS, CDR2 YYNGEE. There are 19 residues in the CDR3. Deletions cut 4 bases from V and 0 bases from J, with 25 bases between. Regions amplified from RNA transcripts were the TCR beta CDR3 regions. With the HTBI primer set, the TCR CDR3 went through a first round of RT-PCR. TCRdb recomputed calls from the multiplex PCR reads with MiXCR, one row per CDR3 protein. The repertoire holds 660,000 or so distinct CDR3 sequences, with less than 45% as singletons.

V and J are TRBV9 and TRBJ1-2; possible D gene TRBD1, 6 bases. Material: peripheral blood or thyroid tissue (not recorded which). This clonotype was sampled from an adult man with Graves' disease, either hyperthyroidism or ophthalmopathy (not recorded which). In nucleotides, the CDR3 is TGTGCCAGCAGCCCCCACATGACGACAGGTCGCCCGTCTAACTATGGCTACACCTTC. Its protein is CASSPHMTTGRPSNYGYTF.